This T cell receptor beta chain was sequenced during a study of T cell responses to AZD1222 COVID-19 vaccine. There are 17 residues in the CDR3. Per the germline V gene, CDR1 is LGHNA and CDR2 is YNFKEQ. Deletions cut 0 bases from V and 0 bases from J, with 14 bases between. Produced via immunoSEQ multiplex PCR; TCRdb's table is partial and in-frame only. Here the sample spans around 160,000 clones, 91% being singletons. This sequence joins TRBV4-2 and TRBJ1-2, with D possibly TRBD1 on 6 matching bases. Sequenced here: peripheral blood, sampled on day 0 of AZD1222 vaccination. This clonotype originated in an adult in good health. The CDR3 loop reads CASSQEVAPGANYGYTF. The CDR3 nucleotides read TGTGCCAGCAGCCAAGAGGTCGCCCCAGGGGCTAACTATGGCTACACCTTC.